Listed below are T cell receptor beta chains from one sample, sequenced in a study of shared clonotypes between healthy human individuals. Only in-frame clones appear in the TCRdb table, and some are missing; sequencing was by immunoSEQ multiplex PCR. The data show 2 million to 2.5 million clones, roughly 93% seen once. Sequenced: naive CD4+ T cells from PBMCs. The origin of the receptors is a man younger than 30 in good health. Some clones in this sample may be carry-over from other donors' samples. Both conserved end residues are part of each CDR3. The order of the fields is CDR3 length, J gene, V gene, D gene, clone size, CDR3 DNA, CDR3 protein. A D gene is named only where the DNA matches it firmly. Clone size is stated in some rows and not others, as once, few, many or a class when expanded.

len: 15; j_gene: TRBJ1-2; v_gene: TRBV28; d_gene: TRBD1; abundance: NA; CDR3nt: TGTGCCAGCAGTTCCCCTTCGGGACAGGGAAATGGCTACACCTTC; CDR3aa: CASSSPSGQGNGYTF
len: 16; j_gene: TRBJ2-2; v_gene: TRBV7-8; d_gene: NA; abundance: NA; CDR3nt: TGTGCCAGCAGCTTAGGGAGTCTTCCGAACACCGGGGAGCTGTTTTTT; CDR3aa: CASSLGSLPNTGELFF
len: 15; j_gene: TRBJ2-7; v_gene: TRBV11-3; d_gene: NA; abundance: NA; CDR3nt: TGTGCCAGCAGCTTTAGGCCGGCGAGCTCCTACGAGCAGTACTTC; CDR3aa: CASSFRPASSYEQYF
len: 14; j_gene: TRBJ2-7; v_gene: TRBV6-1; d_gene: NA; abundance: NA; CDR3nt: TGTGCCAGCACCAGGACTGGGAGCTCCTACGAGCAGTACTTC; CDR3aa: CASTRTGSSYEQYF
len: 16; j_gene: TRBJ2-7; v_gene: TRBV7-8; d_gene: TRBD1; abundance: NA; CDR3nt: TGTGTCAGCAGCACCTTGGGACAGGGCAGCCCCTACGAGCAGTACTTC; CDR3aa: CVSSTLGQGSPYEQYF
len: 17; j_gene: TRBJ1-1; v_gene: TRBV7-8; d_gene: TRBD1; abundance: NA; CDR3nt: TGTGCCAGCAGCTTAGGCGGACAGGGGAATTTCGAGGCTGAAGCTTTCTTT; CDR3aa: CASSLGGQGNFEAEAFF
len: 15; j_gene: TRBJ2-6; v_gene: TRBV2; d_gene: NA; abundance: NA; CDR3nt: TGTGCCAGCAGTGAATCCCGCCCTGGGGCCAACGTCCTGACTTTC; CDR3aa: CASSESRPGANVLTF
len: 16; j_gene: TRBJ1-2; v_gene: TRBV7-9; d_gene: TRBD1; abundance: NA; CDR3nt: TGTGCCAGCAGCTTATTAGGACAGGGGGTTCAGTTGGGCTACACCTTC; CDR3aa: CASSLLGQGVQLGYTF
len: 14; j_gene: TRBJ1-4; v_gene: TRBV29-1; d_gene: TRBD1; abundance: NA; CDR3nt: TGCAGCGTTGGGGACAGGGGGTCTATCAGAAAACTGTTTTTT; CDR3aa: CSVGDRGSIRKLFF
len: 14; j_gene: TRBJ2-5; v_gene: TRBV5-4; d_gene: TRBD1; abundance: NA; CDR3nt: TGTGCCAGCAGCGGGACAGGGGGGGAAGAGACCCAGTACTTC; CDR3aa: CASSGTGGEETQYF
len: 18; j_gene: TRBJ1-1; v_gene: TRBV4-1; d_gene: TRBD1; abundance: NA; CDR3nt: TGCGCCAGCAGCCAGGGGGGACAGGGTCGCGGAATGAACACTGAAGCTTTCTTT; CDR3aa: CASSQGGQGRGMNTEAFF
len: 15; j_gene: TRBJ2-5; v_gene: TRBV7-2; d_gene: TRBD1; abundance: NA; CDR3nt: TGTGCCAGCAGCTTATACAGGGGGCTCCAAGAGACCCAGTACTTC; CDR3aa: CASSLYRGLQETQYF
len: 14; j_gene: TRBJ2-7; v_gene: TRBV6-1; d_gene: NA; abundance: NA; CDR3nt: TGTGCCAGCACCCAGTGGGCAGGGGAATTCGAGCAGTACTTC; CDR3aa: CASTQWAGEFEQYF
len: 11; j_gene: TRBJ1-2; v_gene: TRBV6-1; d_gene: NA; abundance: NA; CDR3nt: TGTGCCAGCAGTCCTTGGAGGGGATCGACCTTC; CDR3aa: CASSPWRGSTF
len: 17; j_gene: TRBJ2-4; v_gene: TRBV7-2; d_gene: NA; abundance: NA; CDR3nt: TGTGCCAGCAGCTTAAAGGGAGAGCGGCTAGCCAAAAACATTCAGTACTTC; CDR3aa: CASSLKGERLAKNIQYF
len: 12; j_gene: TRBJ1-1; v_gene: TRBV18; d_gene: NA; abundance: NA; CDR3nt: TGTGCCAGCTCGACAGTGAACACTGAAGCTTTCTTT; CDR3aa: CASSTVNTEAFF
len: 13; j_gene: TRBJ2-7; v_gene: TRBV28; d_gene: TRBD1; abundance: NA; CDR3nt: TGTGCCACTCAAAAGGGGGCTGTGGACGAGCAGTACTTC; CDR3aa: CATQKGAVDEQYF
len: 13; j_gene: TRBJ2-3; v_gene: TRBV7-2; d_gene: TRBD2; abundance: NA; CDR3nt: TGTGCCAGCAGCCCCGGGAGGACAGATACGCAGTATTTT; CDR3aa: CASSPGRTDTQYF
len: 13; j_gene: TRBJ1-1; v_gene: TRBV30; d_gene: TRBD1; abundance: NA; CDR3nt: TGTGCCTGGAGTACCGGGACAGGGAGGGAAGCTTTCTTT; CDR3aa: CAWSTGTGREAFF
len: 17; j_gene: TRBJ2-1; v_gene: TRBV27; d_gene: TRBD2; abundance: NA; CDR3nt: TGTGCCAGCAGTTCAACCCCATGGGCGGGAGGTTTCAATGAGCAGTTCTTC; CDR3aa: CASSSTPWAGGFNEQFF
len: 15; j_gene: TRBJ2-3; v_gene: TRBV11-2; d_gene: NA; abundance: once; CDR3nt: TGTGCCAGCAGCGGGCTAGGGGTCAGCACAGATACGCAGTATTTT; CDR3aa: CASSGLGVSTDTQYF
len: 14; j_gene: TRBJ1-1; v_gene: TRBV5-1; d_gene: NA; abundance: NA; CDR3nt: TGCGCCAGCAGCTTGGAGGTCTTGAACACTGAAGCTTTCTTT; CDR3aa: CASSLEVLNTEAFF
len: 12; j_gene: TRBJ1-2; v_gene: TRBV29-1; d_gene: NA; abundance: NA; CDR3nt: TGCAGCGTTGAAAAACCGGGCTATGGCTACACCTTC; CDR3aa: CSVEKPGYGYTF
len: 22; j_gene: TRBJ2-1; v_gene: TRBV13; d_gene: TRBD2; abundance: once; CDR3nt: TGTGCCAGCAGCTTACTACAGCGGGGGTGGTCTAGCCATTACAATTCTGTCGGTGAGCAGTTCTTC; CDR3aa: CASSLLQRGWSSHYNSVGEQFF
len: 14; j_gene: TRBJ2-7; v_gene: TRBV18; d_gene: TRBD2; abundance: NA; CDR3nt: TGTGCCAGCTCACCCCCAGCGGGACTTTACGAGCAGTACTTC; CDR3aa: CASSPPAGLYEQYF
len: 13; j_gene: TRBJ2-7; v_gene: TRBV6-6; d_gene: NA; abundance: NA; CDR3nt: TGTGCCAGCACCATAGACGGATCCTACGAGCAGTACTTC; CDR3aa: CASTIDGSYEQYF
len: 16; j_gene: TRBJ2-3; v_gene: TRBV27; d_gene: NA; abundance: NA; CDR3nt: TGTGCCAGCAGTTCAGGTCGCCTGACCTACACAGATACGCAGTATTTT; CDR3aa: CASSSGRLTYTDTQYF
len: 16; j_gene: TRBJ2-2; v_gene: TRBV27; d_gene: NA; abundance: NA; CDR3nt: TGTGCCAGCAGCCGGGGCAGGGAACTGAACACCGGGGAGCTGTTTTTT; CDR3aa: CASSRGRELNTGELFF
len: 13; j_gene: TRBJ2-1; v_gene: TRBV6-6; d_gene: TRBD1; abundance: NA; CDR3nt: TGTGCCAGCAGACAGGGGGCGCCCAGTGAGCAGTTCTTC; CDR3aa: CASRQGAPSEQFF
len: 14; j_gene: TRBJ1-5; v_gene: TRBV19; d_gene: TRBD1; abundance: NA; CDR3nt: TGTGCCAGTAGTACACGACAGGGACATCAGCCCCAGCATTTT; CDR3aa: CASSTRQGHQPQHF